Shown below are 7 T cell receptor beta chains from a single sample sequenced in a study of radiotherapy plus CTLA-4 blockade in lung cancer. Assay: immunoSEQ multiplex PCR; the TCRdb copy retains only in-frame clones and omits some. The sample holds about 72,000 clones, around 86% seen once. Sequencing was performed on peripheral blood, taken from a patient treated with radiotherapy plus ipilimumab. These receptors were collected from a human donor with non-small cell lung cancer who had a partial response to radiotherapy plus ipilimumab.

The CDR3 coding sequence is TGTGCCAGCAGCTTACTCAGGGGGCCTCAAGAGACCCAGTACTTC. It codes for CASSLLRGPQETQYF. This chain links TRBV7-9 with TRBJ2-5; 8 bases are a match to TRBD1. CDR3 length equals 15 residues. V lost 2 bases, J lost 2 bases, and 4 bases stayed unmatched. Germline V gene sequence: CDR1 SEHNR, CDR2 FQNEAQ (reference sequence).

V gene TRBV7-6 combines with J gene TRBJ2-2; TRBD2 is a possible D gene (5 bases). V shed 5 bases and J shed 2 bases, with 24 bases lying between them. The CDR3 is 19 amino acids. The germline V gene encodes CDR1 SGHVS and CDR2 FNYEAQ. In DNA, the CDR3 is TGTGCCAGCAGCAGTCCTTGGTCGGGGAGTATGGTCAACACCGGGGAGCTGTTTTTT. This encodes CASSSPWSGSMVNTGELFF.

The chain is built from TRBV10-3 and TRBJ1-1; weak D call: TRBD1 (6 bases). The germline CDR1 and CDR2 sequences are ENHRY and SYGVKD. With 10 bases removed from V and 1 base from J, the gap between germline ends came to 13 bases. The CDR3 has 13 residues. CDR3 DNA sequence: TGTGCCACACTCCCGGGACAGAACACTGAAGCTTTCTTT. Encoded protein: CATLPGQNTEAFF.

J is TRBJ1-1 and V is TRBV6-5, with 7 bases matching TRBD1. Germline V gives CDR1 MNHEY, CDR2 SVGAGI. Losses at the gene ends were 6 bases for V and 6 bases for J; bases not matched to a gene: 4. This CDR3 is built from 12 residues. Here the CDR3 reads CASRQGFAEAFF. In DNA form, the CDR3 reads TGTGCCAGCAGACAGGGGTTCGCTGAAGCTTTCTTT.

A few counts support this clone. The chain couples TRBV7-9 to TRBJ1-1; D is possibly TRBD1 (6 bases). The ends were cut back, 5 bases at V and 1 base at J, with 8 bases in the middle. This CDR3 comprises 13 residues. Germline CDR1 and CDR2: SEHNR and FQNEAQ (reference sequence). CDR3 DNA sequence: TGTGCCAGCAGCCCCAGGGGGAACACTGAAGCTTTCTTT. It codes for CASSPRGNTEAFF.

This chain uses TRBV9 with TRBJ1-3, with TRBD1 as a possible D gene (5 bases). This CDR3 has 15 amino acids. The germline V gene encodes CDR1 SGDLS and CDR2 YYNGEE. V was shortened by 4 bases and J by 6 bases, with 17 bases between the two germline ends. CDR3 DNA sequence: TGTGCCAGCAGCAGGGACCCGGGACTCTTAAACACCATATATTTT. It codes for CASSRDPGLLNTIYF.

The CDR3 reads CASSVTGGQPLKLTYNEQFF. CDR3 nucleotide sequence: TGTGCCAGCTCAGTAACGGGGGGTCAACCCTTAAAACTGACCTACAATGAGCAGTTCTTC. The rearrangement joins TRBV18 to TRBJ2-1; 7 bases are shared with TRBD2. V lost 5 bases and J lost 2; bases outside the gene matches: 21. Germline V lookup: CDR1 KGHSH, CDR2 LQKENI. The CDR3 contains 20 residues.